The T cell receptor (beta chain) described here comes from a study of post-analysis software for immune sequencing data. Study observations and caveats: TRBV5-6, TRBV5-1 and TRBV20-1 belonged to a set of roughly five TRBV segments that were more frequent in patients than controls.

Germline V gene lookup returns CDR1 SGHTA and CDR2 FQGTGA. The CDR3 spans 14 residues. Trimming took 6 bases from V and 5 from J; bases not matched to a gene: 4. Unique molecular identifiers were built into the TCR beta cDNA libraries. TCRdb re-called the PCR reads with MiXCR, one entry per CDR3 protein. In the table there are about 570,000 distinct CDR3 sequences, around a third of which are singletons. This clonotype was counted between two and nine times. The target antigen is unknown. The chain couples TRBV7-3 to TRBJ2-3; 11 bases map to TRBD2. The sequenced material came from blood. The TCR comes from a girl aged 2 to 17 with multiple sclerosis. CDR3 sequence: CASSGSGGVDTQYF. CDR3 DNA sequence: TGTGCCAGCAGTGGTAGCGGGGGGGTAGATACGCAGTATTTT.